This entry lists 9 T cell receptor beta chains sequenced from one sample in a study of CD8 T cells in ankylosing spondylitis. TCRdb recomputed calls from the 5' RACE reads with MiXCR, one row per CDR3 protein. The sample holds some 200,000 distinct CDR3 sequences; roughly 18% are singletons and the top ten take around 4.7%. Input material: blood, either unsorted or a sorted T cell fraction (not recorded which). The receptors shown here come from a male donor aged 10-30 years with ankylosing spondylitis or in good health (not recorded which).

This rearrangement joins TRBV4-3 to TRBJ2-1; TRBD2 might be the D (6 bases). Germline lookup yields CDR1 LGHNA and CDR2 YSLEER. Trimming took off 4 bases at V and 8 bases at J, with 12 bases between the two ends. This CDR3 is 13 amino acids long. The DNA of the CDR3 is TGCGCCAGCAGCCCGACTAGAGTCGATGAGCAGTTCTTC. Its translation: CASSPTRVDEQFF.

This chain links TRBV18 with TRBJ2-1; 11 bases map to TRBD2. J lost 1 base, V lost 3 bases, and 5 bases had no gene match. Germline V gives CDR1 KGHSH, CDR2 LQKENI. The CDR3 spans 17 residues. CDR3 in amino acids: CASSPTWTSGSYNEQFF. DNA of the CDR3: TGTGCCAGCTCACCCACCTGGACTAGCGGGTCCTACAATGAGCAGTTCTTC.

The rearrangement joins TRBV12-2 to TRBJ1-1; the table gives TRBD1 as D, unverified against the DNA. TRBV12-2 is deemed a pseudogene. The CDR3 consists of 15 residues. CDR3 amino acids: CASRSETGTGPEAFF. CDR3 sequence (DNA): TGTGCAAGTCGCTCAGAAACCGGGACAGGGCCTGAAGCTTTCTTT.

At least ten counts were recorded for this clonotype. The rearrangement uses TRBV29-1 and TRBJ2-1; 8 nucleotides agree with TRBD1. Germline CDR1 reads SQVTM; CDR2 reads ANQGSEA. The CDR3 extends over 13 amino acids. Trimming cost V 7 bases and J 3 bases; bases outside gene matches: 5. The CDR3 reads CSALGQGYNEQFF. Here the CDR3 DNA reads TGCAGCGCCCTAGGACAGGGCTACAATGAGCAGTTCTTC.

Many counts were recorded for this clonotype. V gene TRBV12-3 or TRBV12-4 combines with J gene TRBJ2-3; 11 bases line up with TRBD2. Germline trimming cut 6 bases from V and 2 bases from J; bases unmatched to any gene: 4. The CDR3 runs to 15 residues. This chain's CDR3 is CASRLLAGDTDTQYF. Here the CDR3 DNA reads TGTGCCAGCAGATTACTAGCGGGGGACACAGATACGCAGTATTTT.

This clonotype was counted ten times or more. This sequence joins TRBV27 and TRBJ2-2; 8 positions match TRBD1. V gave up 1 base and J gave up 3 bases; unmatched junction bases: 4. The CDR3 sequence is 16 residues long. CDR1 is MNHEY and CDR2 is SMNVEV in the germline V gene (reference sequence). This chain's CDR3 is CASSLWAGGDTGELFF. CDR3 nucleotide sequence: TGTGCCAGCAGTTTATGGGCAGGGGGCGACACCGGGGAGCTGTTTTTT.

The chain employs TRBV20-1 and TRBJ2-5; D not resolved. Trimming removed 6 bases at V and 1 base at J, with 3 bases between. The CDR3 extends over 10 amino acids. The germline CDR1 and CDR2 sequences are DFQATT and SNEGSKA (reference sequence). CDR3 DNA: TGCAGTGCCCCCCAAGAGACCCAGTACTTC. Translated, it gives CSAPQETQYF.

The chain couples TRBV29-1 to TRBJ1-1, with 7 bases identical to TRBD1. Per germline, CDR1 SQVTM and CDR2 ANQGSEA. The length of the CDR3 is 13 residues. V lost 7 bases to trimming and J lost 0 bases; unmatched junction nucleotides: 5. The CDR3 DNA reads TGCAGCGCCCAGGGACAGCTGAACACTGAAGCTTTCTTT. Amino acid sequence: CSAQGQLNTEAFF.

This clonotype was recorded a few times. The chain recombines TRBV30 with TRBJ2-2; D is unclear. Germline V lookup: CDR1 GTSNPN, CDR2 SVGIG (reference sequence). This CDR3 has 13 residues. The germline V and J ends were trimmed by 2 bases and 6 bases, with 10 bases remaining between them. The CDR3 nucleotides are TGTGCCTGGAGTCCGGGCCTGTCCGGGGAGCTGTTTTTT. It encodes CAWSPGLSGELFF.